Reported below is one T cell receptor beta chain. The antigen remains unidentified. This record belongs to a study of T-cell reconstitution after alpha-beta-depleted transplantation in children. Study-wide points: Most T-cell counts and diversity one year after the transplant came from T cells that were newly produced. Elevated TCRbeta diversity at day 60 was traced, in some patients, to surviving recipient T cells and thymic progenitors. Several hundred expanded graft clones reportedly supplied alpha-beta T cells about two months after transplant.

Preparation of the TCRbeta library used unique molecular identifiers. TCRdb fed the PCR reads into MiXCR, producing one record per CDR3 protein. The data contain about 870,000 distinct CDR3 sequences, under 20% of them seen just once; the ten biggest clones take up roughly 5%. Germline values: CDR1 KGHDR, CDR2 SFDVKD. With V trimmed by 4 bases and J by 2 bases, 4 bases remained unmatched. This CDR3 has 15 residues. The sequencing used PBMCs, mostly from graft donor cells, collected 360 days after TCRalphabeta/CD19-depleted stem cell transplant. The TCR originated in a male patient younger than 18 who had a stem cell transplant for acute lymphoblastic leukemia, so the T cells may come from the graft donor. V gene TRBV24-1 combines with J gene TRBJ1-5, with TRBD1 matching 7 bases. CDR3 sequence (DNA): TGTGCCACCAGTGAGCCCGGGACAGGCAATCAGCCCCAGCATTTT. Translation: CATSEPGTGNQPQHF.